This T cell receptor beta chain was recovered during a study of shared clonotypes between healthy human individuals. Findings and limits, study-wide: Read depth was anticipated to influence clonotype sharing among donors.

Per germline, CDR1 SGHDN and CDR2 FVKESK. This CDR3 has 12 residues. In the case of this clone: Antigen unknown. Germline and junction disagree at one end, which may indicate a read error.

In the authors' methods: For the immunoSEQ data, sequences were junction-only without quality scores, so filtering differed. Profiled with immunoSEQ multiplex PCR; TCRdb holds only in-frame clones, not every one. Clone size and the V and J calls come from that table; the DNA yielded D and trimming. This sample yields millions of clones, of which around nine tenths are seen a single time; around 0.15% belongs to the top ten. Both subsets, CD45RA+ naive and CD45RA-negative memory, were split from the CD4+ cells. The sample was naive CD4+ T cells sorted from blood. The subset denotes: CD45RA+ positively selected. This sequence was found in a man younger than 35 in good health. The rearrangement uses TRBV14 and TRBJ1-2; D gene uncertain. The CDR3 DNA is TGTGCCAGCAGCCAACAGGACGGACCCCAATCCTTC. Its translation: CASSQQDGPQSF.